These 17 T cell receptor beta chains originate from one sample sequenced in a study of control samples from healthy donors and cancer patients. Method: immunoSEQ multiplex PCR; TCRdb's copy keeps in-frame clones and lacks some. Here the sample spans over 50,000 clones, roughly 95% being singletons. The sample taken for sequencing was blood. The receptors were sampled from a woman aged 18-35 years in good health.

The chain links TRBV19 to TRBJ1-3; tentatively, D is TRBD1 (6 bases). The V gene's germline CDR1 is LNHDA and CDR2 SQIVND (reference sequence). Trimming removed 0 bases from V and 3 bases from J, with 18 bases in between. This CDR3 region has 18 residues. Written as DNA, the CDR3 is TGTGCCAGTAGTATAGATCCGGGCACGGGGGCGTATGGAAACACCATATATTTT. It yields the protein CASSIDPGTGAYGNTIYF.

This rearrangement joins TRBV6-5 to TRBJ1-1, with TRBD1 as a possible D gene (6 bases). CDR1 is MNHEY, CDR2 SVGAGI, per germline. Trimming shortened V by 6 bases and J by 4 bases, and 18 bases separated the two germline ends. The CDR3 totals 15 residues. CDR3 protein: CASSQQGRWGTEAFF. The CDR3 DNA reads TGTGCCAGCAGCCAACAGGGAAGGTGGGGCACTGAAGCTTTCTTT.

The V call is TRBV24-1, the J call TRBJ2-1, with TRBD2 matching over 12 bases. V dropped 4 bases and J dropped 7; count of bases not matched to a gene: 7. Germline lookup yields CDR1 KGHDR and CDR2 SFDVKD. The CDR3 contains 16 residues. The CDR3 loop is CATSDLGLAGGNEQFF. The CDR3 bases are TGTGCCACCAGTGACCTGGGACTAGCGGGTGGGAATGAGCAGTTCTTC.

The CDR3 sequence: CAISSNEGDASEAFF. The CDR3 nucleotides read TGTGCCATCAGTAGTAACGAGGGGGACGCATCAGAAGCTTTCTTT. The chain recombines TRBV10-3 with TRBJ1-1, with D tentatively TRBD1 (6 bases). Trimming pared 5 bases from V and 8 bases from J, leaving 21 bases between. This CDR3 has 15 amino acids. CDR1 is ENHRY, CDR2 SYGVKD, per germline.

This clone was found once. The gene calls are TRBV7-9 and TRBJ2-5, with 7 bases that match TRBD1. The length of the CDR3 is 17 residues. J was trimmed by 0 bases and V by 0 bases; bases with no gene match: 7. CDR1 and CDR2 (germline): SEHNR, FQNEAQ (reference sequence). CDR3 nucleotides: TGTGCCAGCAGCTTAGCGATGAGGGGACAGTACCAAGAGACCCAGTACTTC. It specifies CASSLAMRGQYQETQYF.

The chain joins TRBV6-5 to TRBJ1-4; D not resolved. Looked up from germline, CDR1 is MNHEY and CDR2 is SVGAGI. Trimming pared 0 bases from V and 8 bases from J, leaving 10 bases between. This CDR3 has 14 residues. CDR3 nucleotides: TGTGCCAGCAGTTACTCCCAGGCTGAGGAAAAACTGTTTTTT. Translating it yields CASSYSQAEEKLFF.

The CDR3 DNA is TGTGCCACCAGCAGAGCTCCCGAGGTTATTGAAAAACTGTTTTTT. Its translation is CATSRAPEVIEKLFF. This chain connects TRBV15 to TRBJ1-4; D ambiguous. This CDR3 has 15 amino acids. The V and J ends lost 1 base and 7 bases respectively, with 13 bases between them. The germline V gene has CDR1 LNHNV and CDR2 YYDKDF (reference sequence).

This clone was detected only once. The genes are TRBV6-2 or TRBV6-3 and TRBJ2-5, with D perhaps matching TRBD1 (6 bases). The CDR3 spans 15 residues. Germline loops: CDR1 MNHEY, CDR2 SVGEGT. Trimming stripped 2 bases from V and 2 bases from J, with 12 bases between. The DNA for the CDR3 is TGTGCCAGCAGTTACAGCACAGGGCTACAAGAGACCCAGTACTTC. This sequence encodes CASSYSTGLQETQYF.

The V gene is TRBV27, the J gene TRBJ2-7, with D perhaps matching TRBD1 or TRBD2 (6 bases each). This CDR3 is 15 amino acids long. Germline V gene lookup returns CDR1 MNHEY and CDR2 SMNVEV (reference sequence). V was pared by 5 bases and J by 2 bases, with 16 bases between. CDR3 in amino acids: CASSPLGGGAYEQYF. In DNA, the CDR3 is TGTGCCAGCAGTCCACTGGGGGGCGGCGCCTACGAGCAGTACTTC.

This chain uses TRBV19 with TRBJ2-1, with 12 bases fitting TRBD1. Germline CDR1 and CDR2: LNHDA and SQIVND (reference sequence). This CDR3 is built from 16 residues. Losses at the gene ends were 1 base for V and 7 bases for J; bases not matched to a gene: 5. CDR3 loop: CASSIVGTGGLNEQFF. The CDR3 DNA reads as TGTGCCAGTAGTATAGTAGGGACAGGGGGCTTGAATGAGCAGTTCTTC.

The chain uses TRBV4-3 and TRBJ2-7; D is unclear. Trimming took 0 bases from V and 2 from J, leaving 8 bases between them. The CDR3 has 14 residues. Germline CDR1 LGHNA, CDR2 YSLEER. CDR3 region: CASSQDWPPYEQYF. CDR3 nucleotides: TGCGCCAGCAGCCAAGATTGGCCGCCCTACGAGCAGTACTTC.

The chain recombines TRBV7-8 with TRBJ1-5; 8 nucleotides agree with TRBD1. Looked up from germline, CDR1 is SGHVS and CDR2 is FQNEAQ. V was pared by 5 bases and J by 1 base, with 4 bases of the junction left unmatched. This CDR3 comprises 15 residues. The CDR3 protein is CASSLQGGSNQPQHF. The CDR3 coding sequence is TGTGCCAGCAGCCTACAGGGGGGGAGCAATCAGCCCCAGCATTTT.

The chain recombines TRBV28 with TRBJ1-4; 9 bases are shared with TRBD1. This CDR3 comprises 16 residues. V shed 2 bases, J shed 6 bases, and the junction held 7 bases outside the gene matches. CDR1 and CDR2 from the germline V gene are MDHEN and SYDVKM. The CDR3 loop reads CASSLRDREGDEKLFF. The DNA for the CDR3 is TGTGCCAGCAGTTTAAGGGACAGGGAGGGAGATGAAAAACTGTTTTTT.

The rearrangement uses TRBV2 and TRBJ1-1; 9 bases are shared with TRBD1. The germline V gene has CDR1 SNHLY and CDR2 FYNNEI. Germline trimming cut 1 base from V and 1 base from J; bases unmatched to any gene: 1. This CDR3 contains 15 residues. The CDR3 reads CASSEGDRENTEAFF. As DNA, the CDR3 is TGTGCCAGCAGTGAAGGGGACAGGGAGAACACTGAAGCTTTCTTT.

This clone was found once. The chain carries TRBV11-2 and TRBJ2-7, with a weak D call TRBD1 (5 bases). Germline V gene data show CDR1 as SGHAT and CDR2 as FQNNGV. V lost 5 bases to trimming and J lost 4 bases, with 9 bases between them. CDR3 length: 12 amino acids. The DNA for the CDR3 is TGTGCCAGCAGCACCCAGGGATACGAGCAGTACTTC. Protein product: CASSTQGYEQYF.

The chain employs TRBV19 and TRBJ1-1; D is unresolved. Per germline, CDR1 LNHDA and CDR2 SQIVND (reference sequence). There are 11 residues in the CDR3. Trimming shortened V by 7 bases and J by 7 bases, and 10 bases separated the two germline ends. CDR3 in DNA: TGTGCCAGTACCGCAATCCATGAAGCTTTCTTT. Translated, it gives CASTAIHEAFF. Variable domain in full (rest from reference TRBV19 and TRBJ1-1): DGGITQSPKYLFRKEGQNVTLSCEQNLNHDAMYWYRQDPGQGLRLIYYSQIVNDFQKGDIAEGYSVSREKKESFPLTVTSAQKNPTAFYLCASTAIHEAFFGQGTRLTVV.

The rearrangement joins TRBV19 to TRBJ1-2; D unresolved. CDR3 length: 15 residues. Germline V gives CDR1 LNHDA, CDR2 SQIVND (reference sequence). Trimming left V 7 bases short and J 1 base short, with 16 bases between. This chain's CDR3 is CASTPNGVFNYGYTF. The CDR3 DNA reads TGTGCCAGTACCCCAAACGGGGTATTTAACTATGGCTACACCTTC.